Below are 4 T cell receptor beta chains sequenced from a single sample in a study of blood T cell repertoires in COVID-19. Profiling relied on immunoSEQ multiplex PCR, and the TCRdb table lists in-frame clones only, not all of them. The table includes under 250,000 clones, about 82% detected once. The specimen sequenced was PBMCs or T cells enriched from blood (not recorded which). The receptors here all came from a woman in her 50s with acute COVID-19.

V and J are TRBV5-1 and TRBJ1-2, with 7 bases fitting TRBD1. Looked up from germline, CDR1 is SGHRS and CDR2 is YFSETQ. V was pared by 4 bases and J by 8 bases, with 8 bases of the junction left unmatched. This CDR3 region has 13 residues. The CDR3 region is CASSPGGPDGYTF. For the CDR3, the DNA is TGCGCCAGCAGCCCAGGGGGGCCGGACGGCTACACCTTC. The variable domain in full, with the rest retrieved from reference TRBV5-1 and TRBJ1-2, is KAGVTQTPRYLIKTRGQQVTLSCSPISGHRSVSWYQQTPGQGLQFLFEYFSETQRNKGNFPGRFSGRQFSNSRSEMNVSTLELGDSALYLCASSPGGPDGYTFGSGTRLTVV.

The V and J genes are TRBV6-2 or TRBV6-3 and TRBJ2-7, with 13 bases matching TRBD2. Per the germline V gene, CDR1 is MNHEY and CDR2 is SVGEGT. The CDR3 is made up of 18 amino acids. Trimming took 2 bases from V and 0 from J; bases not matched to a gene: 7. The CDR3 reads CASSYPRGLAGASYEQYF. The CDR3, as DNA: TGTGCCAGCAGTTACCCTCGAGGACTAGCGGGGGCCTCCTACGAGCAGTACTTC.

This chain joins TRBV24-1 and TRBJ2-3; D might be TRBD2 (7 bases). This CDR3 is 13 amino acids long. V was trimmed by 5 bases and J by 4 bases, leaving 9 bases between them. CDR1 is KGHDR and CDR2 is SFDVKD in the germline V gene. The CDR3 bases are TGTGCCACCAGTGGGGGGGGGCCAGATACGCAGTATTTT. Amino acids: CATSGGGPDTQYF.

This rearrangement joins TRBV7-3 to TRBJ2-2; TRBD1 is a possible D gene (6 bases). CDR3 size: 16 residues. The germline CDR1 and CDR2 sequences are SGHTA and FQGTGA. The V and J ends lost 3 bases and 3 bases respectively, with 14 bases between them. The CDR3 spells CASSFASGAYTGELFF. CDR3 nucleotides: TGTGCCAGCAGCTTCGCGTCAGGGGCATACACCGGGGAGCTGTTTTTT.